The 27 T cell receptor beta chains given below trace back to one sample, sequenced in a study of T cells in Graves' hyperthyroidism and ophthalmopathy. Template material for amplifying TCR beta CDR3 regions consisted of RNA transcripts. TCR CDR3 regions were first amplified by RT-PCR with HTBI primers. TCRdb reprocessed the multiplex PCR reads with MiXCR, giving one entry per CDR3 protein. The data hold about half a million distinct CDR3 sequences, with about 20% observed a single time. The sequenced sample consisted of blood. The source is a man between 18 and 35 years old with Graves' hyperthyroidism.

The chain uses TRBV5-1 and TRBJ1-1; D perhaps matches TRBD1 (6 bases). The CDR3 spans 14 residues. Germline V gives CDR1 SGHRS, CDR2 YFSETQ. Trimming stripped 7 bases from V and 0 bases from J, with 13 bases between. CDR3 coding DNA: TGCGCCAGCCAAAGGGACAACATGAACACTGAAGCTTTCTTT. It encodes CASQRDNMNTEAFF.

This clonotype was counted many times. The chain links TRBV30 to TRBJ1-5, with 10 bases fitting TRBD1. Trimming took 4 bases from V and 4 from J; bases not matched to a gene: 7. This CDR3 spans 15 amino acids. Looked up from germline, CDR1 is GTSNPN and CDR2 is SVGIG (reference sequence). The CDR3 nucleotides are TGTGCCTGGAAGGCCGGGACAGGGGTAAATCAGCCCCAGCATTTT. Amino acids: CAWKAGTGVNQPQHF.

This clonotype was detected many times. This chain uses TRBV9 with TRBJ2-5; D remains unclear. CDR1 is SGDLS and CDR2 is YYNGEE in the germline V gene. V was pared by 2 bases and J by 5 bases, with 10 bases between. This CDR3 contains 13 residues. The chain's CDR3 is CASSVRPRETQYF. The CDR3 nucleotides read TGTGCCAGCAGCGTCCGACCGAGGGAGACCCAGTACTTC.

The table lists this clonotype with many counts. The chain has TRBV30 and TRBJ2-7; TRBD1 matches 8 bases. The CDR3 consists of 15 residues. In germline, CDR1 is GTSNPN, CDR2 SVGIG (reference sequence). Trimming cost V 5 bases and J 5 bases; bases outside gene matches: 14. As DNA, the CDR3 is TGTGCCTGGGTTCCCCAAGGGCAGGGGGCGAACGAGCAGTACTTC. Translation gives CAWVPQGQGANEQYF.

This clonotype was counted between two and nine times. The chain employs TRBV29-1 and TRBJ2-2, with 13 bases identical to TRBD2. Germline loops: CDR1 SQVTM, CDR2 ANQGSEA. V shed 2 bases and J 1 base; nucleotides not matched to a gene: 7. The CDR3 sequence is 18 residues long. The chain's CDR3 is CSVETPLAGGRNTGELFF. The CDR3 nucleotides are TGCAGCGTTGAAACCCCACTAGCGGGGGGGCGGAACACCGGGGAGCTGTTTTTT.

This clonotype came up many times. This chain connects TRBV6-1 to TRBJ2-7; TRBD1 matches 7 bases. From germline, CDR1 is MNHNS and CDR2 SASEGT. V was clipped by 6 bases and J by 4 bases; unmatched bases: 3. The CDR3 totals 12 residues. CDR3 sequence reads: CASRDRLYEQYF. CDR3 bases: TGTGCCAGCAGGGACAGGTTGTACGAGCAGTACTTC.

This clonotype was recorded many times. This chain uses TRBV5-1 with TRBJ1-1, with D tentatively TRBD1 (5 bases). V was trimmed by 0 bases and J by 0 bases, leaving 6 bases between them. Germline CDR1 is SGHRS and CDR2 is YFSETQ. The CDR3 sequence is 14 residues long. The CDR3 nucleotides are TGCGCCAGCAGCTTGGGGGACTTGAACACTGAAGCTTTCTTT. Protein product: CASSLGDLNTEAFF.

This clonotype has a count of ten or more. One junction end disagrees with the germline gene, perhaps due to a read error. CDR3 DNA sequence: TGTGCCAGCAGCTTAGAGGGAAGTGGGACTGAAGCTTTCTTT. The encoded protein is CASSLEGSGTEAFF. The V call is TRBV5-1, the J call TRBJ1-1; D call uncertain. This CDR3 contains 14 residues. CDR1 is SGHRS and CDR2 is YFSETQ in the germline V gene.

At least ten counts were recorded for this clonotype. V is TRBV6-5 and J is TRBJ1-2; TRBD1 aligns across 7 bases. This CDR3 is 15 amino acids long. Germline V lookup: CDR1 MNHEY, CDR2 SVGAGI. V gave up 0 bases and J gave up 4 bases; unmatched junction bases: 5. The CDR3 DNA reads TGTGCCAGCAGTTACTCTCGGGACAGATTCTATGGCTACACCTTC. It codes for CASSYSRDRFYGYTF.

The chain links TRBV20-1 to TRBJ2-7, with TRBD1 matching over 9 bases. Trimming removed 0 bases from V and 6 bases from J; junction bases left unmatched: 9. The CDR3 is made up of 15 amino acids. The germline V gene encodes CDR1 DFQATT and CDR2 SNEGSKA (reference sequence). CDR3 in DNA: TGCAGTGCTAGAGACACCGGGACAGGGACGACCGAGCAGTACTTC. Translation: CSARDTGTGTTEQYF.

This clonotype has a count of ten or more. The V call is TRBV28, the J call TRBJ2-7; D tentatively fits TRBD1 or TRBD2 (6 bases each). This CDR3 spans 17 amino acids. Germline V gives CDR1 MDHEN, CDR2 SYDVKM. V gave up 3 bases and J gave up 1 base, with 19 bases separating them. The CDR3 loop is CASSFSIQGGTSYEQYF. DNA of the CDR3: TGTGCCAGCAGTTTCTCGATACAGGGAGGTACGTCCTACGAGCAGTACTTC.

This clonotype was counted many times. The chain has TRBV9 and TRBJ2-5, with 9 bases that match TRBD2. V lost 0 bases, J lost 4 bases, and 7 bases stayed unmatched. The CDR3 spans 16 residues. Germline CDR1 and CDR2: SGDLS and YYNGEE. In nucleotides, the CDR3 is TGTGCCAGCAGCGTAGCGGCTAGCGGGGAAGTAGAGACCCAGTACTTC. Residues: CASSVAASGEVETQYF.

The CDR3 DNA reads TGCAGCGCCGGGACAGGGTATGGGTACGAGCAGTACTTC. Translating gives CSAGTGYGYEQYF. The chain recombines TRBV29-1 with TRBJ2-7; 9 nucleotides agree with TRBD1. The CDR3 consists of 13 residues. The V and J ends lost 7 bases and 4 bases, in that order; junction bases with no gene match: 8. Germline CDR1 reads SQVTM; CDR2 reads ANQGSEA.

This clonotype was seen at least ten times. This sequence joins TRBV20-1 and TRBJ1-5; tentatively, D is TRBD1 (5 bases). In germline, CDR1 is DFQATT, CDR2 SNEGSKA (reference sequence). V lost 6 bases, J lost 2 bases, and 8 bases lay in between. The CDR3 loop spans 12 amino acids. CDR3 loop: CSAQTGNQPQHF. The CDR3 DNA is TGCAGTGCCCAGACAGGCAATCAGCCCCAGCATTTT.

V and J are TRBV6-5 and TRBJ1-3; D is perhaps TRBD1 (6 bases). With 1 base removed from V and 0 bases from J, the gap between germline ends came to 10 bases. Per the germline V gene, CDR1 is MNHEY and CDR2 is SVGAGI. The CDR3 covers 16 residues. This chain's CDR3 is CASSYFPRGSGNTIYF. The CDR3 nucleotides read TGTGCCAGCAGTTACTTTCCCAGGGGCTCTGGAAACACCATATATTTT.

This clonotype was recorded at least ten times. The V and J genes are TRBV29-1 and TRBJ2-7; D might be TRBD1 (5 bases). The CDR3 loop spans 13 amino acids. Between the trimmed V and J ends, which lost 8 bases and 6 bases, there was a span of 20 bases. Germline V lookup: CDR1 SQVTM, CDR2 ANQGSEA. Here the CDR3 DNA reads TGCAGCCCCCCCCCGAAGACAGCGAGCGAGCAGTACTTC. Translating it yields CSPPPKTASEQYF.

The table lists this clonotype with many counts. The rearrangement uses TRBV6-2 or TRBV6-3 and TRBJ1-5; 8 bases are a match to TRBD1. The CDR3 is made up of 13 amino acids. Germline V lookup: CDR1 MNHEY, CDR2 SVGEGT. With 6 bases clipped from V and 6 bases from J, the junction kept 4 bases outside the gene matches. The DNA of the CDR3 is TGTGCCAGCAGGGACAGGGCTGGTCAGCCCCAGCATTTT. Translation: CASRDRAGQPQHF.

About this clonotype itself: A read error may produce the germline difference seen at one junction end. The chain employs TRBV27 and TRBJ2-2; a possible D gene is TRBD2 (5 bases). CDR1 and CDR2 (germline): MNHEY, SMNVEV (reference sequence). This CDR3 region has 14 residues. The CDR3 region has the DNA TGTGCCAGCAGTTTGAGGCCGGGTTTCGGGGAGCTGTGTTTT. Translation: CASSLRPGFGELCF.

The chain couples TRBV11-2 to TRBJ1-2; D not resolved. The CDR3 contains 15 residues. Trimming left V 5 bases short and J 2 bases short, with 15 bases between. Germline CDR1 is SGHAT and CDR2 is FQNNGV. Here the CDR3 reads CASSLSPGGNYGYTF. The CDR3 region has the DNA TGTGCCAGCAGCCTCAGTCCAGGAGGGAACTATGGCTACACCTTC.

This clonotype was observed many times. The J gene is TRBJ2-5, the V gene TRBV24-1, with 7 bases matching TRBD1. Germline trimming cut 3 bases from V and 6 bases from J; bases unmatched to any gene: 9. Germline CDR1 is KGHDR and CDR2 is SFDVKD. The CDR3 is made up of 15 amino acids. The CDR3 region has the DNA TGTGCCACCAGTGATGCAACACAGGGGCAAAAGACCCAGTACTTC. Translated, it gives CATSDATQGQKTQYF.

The rearrangement links TRBV7-9 to TRBJ1-2; unclear D gene. CDR3 size: 15 residues. Germline CDR1 reads SEHNR; CDR2 reads FQNEAQ (reference sequence). V lost 5 bases and J lost 2, with 15 bases in between. CDR3 DNA sequence: TGTGCCAGCAGCCCCCCGACCAAGTGGAACTATGGCTACACCTTC. It yields the protein CASSPPTKWNYGYTF.

This clonotype was seen at least ten times. This chain joins TRBV6-5 and TRBJ2-7; 8 bases are shared with TRBD2. Germline V gives CDR1 MNHEY, CDR2 SVGAGI. This CDR3 region has 14 residues. The trim removed 4 bases at V and 1 base at J, leaving 3 bases unmatched. The CDR3 is CASSSAGGSYEQYF. Here the CDR3 DNA reads TGTGCCAGCAGTTCGGCGGGGGGTTCCTACGAGCAGTACTTC.

The rearrangement uses TRBV6-5 and TRBJ1-1; D may be TRBD1 (5 bases). Germline V gene lookup returns CDR1 MNHEY and CDR2 SVGAGI. V lost 4 bases and J 3 bases, leaving 12 bases between the germline ends. This CDR3 comprises 14 residues. The CDR3 region is CASSSGPADTEAFF. CDR3 nucleotides: TGTGCCAGCAGTTCGGGACCGGCGGACACTGAAGCTTTCTTT.

In its sample, this clonotype was seen many times. This chain connects TRBV19 to TRBJ1-2, with 7 nucleotides matching TRBD1. Germline V gene lookup returns CDR1 LNHDA and CDR2 SQIVND (reference sequence). CDR3 length: 16 amino acids. V lost 3 bases, J lost 2 bases, and 9 bases stayed unmatched. DNA for the CDR3: TGTGCCAGTAGTATCCCCATCTTACAGGGGAACTATGGCTACACCTTC. Its translation: CASSIPILQGNYGYTF.

This clonotype showed up just once. With a much larger clone just one base away, this may be a read error. The V and J genes are TRBV29-1 and TRBJ2-7; D is unclear. The CDR3 has 12 residues. Germline CDR1 reads SQVTM; CDR2 reads ANQGSEA. CDR3 in amino acids: CIVGHMLDEQYF. CDR3 bases: TGCATCGTTGGGCACATGCTGGACGAGCAGTACTTC.

The DNA for the CDR3 is TGTGCCAGCAGTCTTGGTGGGAGTTCGAGGGAGCAGTACTTC. Encoded protein: CASSLGGSSREQYF. The chain is built from TRBV6-2 or TRBV6-3 and TRBJ2-7; perhaps TRBD2 as D (5 bases). The CDR3 has 14 residues. Looked up from germline, CDR1 is MNHEY and CDR2 is SVGEGT. V was cut by 5 bases and J by 7 bases, with 18 bases left in between.

The sample holds many counts of this clonotype. The genes are TRBV28 and TRBJ2-5; TRBD1 might be the D (6 bases). V lost 8 bases and J lost 2, with 9 bases in between. Germline CDR1 reads MDHEN; CDR2 reads SYDVKM. The CDR3 is 12 residues long. CDR3 loop: CASQGSQETQYF. For the CDR3, the DNA is TGTGCCAGCCAGGGGTCACAAGAGACCCAGTACTTC.